This TCR beta chain appears in the sequencing data of a study of blood T cells in healthy people across ages. CDR3 length equals 15 residues. Germline CDR1 reads LGHNA; CDR2 reads YNFKEQ. Primers used in a second PCR of roughly 6 to 12 cycles were a sample-barcoded 5' primer and a J-beta primer mix. The yield of each sample was at least 2.5 million CDR3-containing paired-end reads. TCRdb passed the 5' RACE reads through MiXCR, listing each CDR3 protein once. The profile shows approximately 600,000 distinct CDR3 sequences, 58% of them singletons. Donors each provided around 9 milliliters of peripheral blood. On this clonotype: A read error may account for a junction end that differs from germline.

The TCR comes from a man aged 55-75 years in good health. What was sequenced was blood. V is TRBV4-2 and J is TRBJ1-1; the D is unclear. CDR3 sequence: CVSSQREARATEAFF. The CDR3 bases are TGTGTCAGCAGCCAAAGGGAGGCGCGGGCCACTGAAGCTTTCTTT.